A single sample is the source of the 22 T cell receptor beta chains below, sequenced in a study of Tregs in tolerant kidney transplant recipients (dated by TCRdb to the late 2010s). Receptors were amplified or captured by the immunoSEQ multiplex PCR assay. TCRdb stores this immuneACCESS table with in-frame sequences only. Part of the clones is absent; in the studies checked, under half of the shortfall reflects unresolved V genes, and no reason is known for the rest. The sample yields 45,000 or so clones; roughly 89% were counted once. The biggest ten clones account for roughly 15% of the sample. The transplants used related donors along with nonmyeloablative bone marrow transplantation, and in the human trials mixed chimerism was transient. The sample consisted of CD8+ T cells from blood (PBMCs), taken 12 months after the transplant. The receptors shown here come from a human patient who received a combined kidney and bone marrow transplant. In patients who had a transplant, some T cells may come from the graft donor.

CDR3 in amino acids: CASSQVPGLAGPTYEQYF. CDR3 in DNA: TGTGCCAGCAGCCAAGTCCCGGGACTAGCGGGCCCTACCTACGAGCAGTACTTC. This rearrangement joins TRBV14 to TRBJ2-7, with 12 bases matching TRBD2. This CDR3 region has 18 residues. Germline loops: CDR1 SGHDN, CDR2 FVKESK. V gave up 1 base and J gave up 2 bases; unmatched junction bases: 9.

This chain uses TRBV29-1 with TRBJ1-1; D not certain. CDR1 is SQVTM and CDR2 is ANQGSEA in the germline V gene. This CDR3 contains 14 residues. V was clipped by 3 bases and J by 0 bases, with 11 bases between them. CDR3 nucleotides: TGCAGCGTTGACGGGGAAGTCCTGAACACTGAAGCTTTCTTT. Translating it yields CSVDGEVLNTEAFF.

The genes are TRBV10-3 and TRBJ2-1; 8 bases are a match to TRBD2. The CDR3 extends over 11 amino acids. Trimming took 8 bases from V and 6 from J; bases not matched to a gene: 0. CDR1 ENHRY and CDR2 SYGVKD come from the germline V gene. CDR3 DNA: TGTGCCATCCTAGCGGGCAATGAGCAGTTCTTC. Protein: CAILAGNEQFF.

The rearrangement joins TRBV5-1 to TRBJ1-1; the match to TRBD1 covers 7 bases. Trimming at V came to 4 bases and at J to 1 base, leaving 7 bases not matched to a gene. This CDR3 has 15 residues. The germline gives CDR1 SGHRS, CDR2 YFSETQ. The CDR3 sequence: CASSRAGTENTEAFF. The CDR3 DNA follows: TGCGCCAGCAGCAGGGCCGGGACAGAGAACACTGAAGCTTTCTTT. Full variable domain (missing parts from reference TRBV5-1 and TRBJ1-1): KAGVTQTPRYLIKTRGQQVTLSCSPISGHRSVSWYQQTPGQGLQFLFEYFSETQRNKGNFPGRFSGRQFSNSRSEMNVSTLELGDSALYLCASSRAGTENTEAFFGQGTRLTVV.

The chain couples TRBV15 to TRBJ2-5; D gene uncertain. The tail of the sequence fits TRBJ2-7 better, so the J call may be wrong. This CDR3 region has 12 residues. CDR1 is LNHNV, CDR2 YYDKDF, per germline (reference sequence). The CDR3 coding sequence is TGTGCCACCAGCAGACCCCCCTACGAGCAGTACTTC. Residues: CATSRPPYEQYF.

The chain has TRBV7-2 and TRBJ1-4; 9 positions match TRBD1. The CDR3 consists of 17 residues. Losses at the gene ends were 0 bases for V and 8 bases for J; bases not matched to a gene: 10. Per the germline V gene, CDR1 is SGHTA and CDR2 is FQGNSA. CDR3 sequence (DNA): TGTGCCAGCAGCTTAGCCGGGACAGGGCAAGTCGGCGAAAAACTGTTTTTT. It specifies CASSLAGTGQVGEKLFF.

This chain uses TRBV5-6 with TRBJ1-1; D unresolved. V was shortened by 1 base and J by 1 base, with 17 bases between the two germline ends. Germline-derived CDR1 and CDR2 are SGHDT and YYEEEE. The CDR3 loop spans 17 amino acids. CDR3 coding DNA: TGTGCCAGCAGCTTGTGGGCAGCATTGTACTCGAACACTGAAGCTTTCTTT. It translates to CASSLWAALYSNTEAFF.

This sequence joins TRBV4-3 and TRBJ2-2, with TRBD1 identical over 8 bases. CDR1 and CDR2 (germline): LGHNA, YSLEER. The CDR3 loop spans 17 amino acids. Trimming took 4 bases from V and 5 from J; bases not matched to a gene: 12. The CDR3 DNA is TGCGCCAGCAGCCTAAGACAGGGGCGGGGTTGGACCGGGGAGCTGTTTTTT. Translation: CASSLRQGRGWTGELFF.

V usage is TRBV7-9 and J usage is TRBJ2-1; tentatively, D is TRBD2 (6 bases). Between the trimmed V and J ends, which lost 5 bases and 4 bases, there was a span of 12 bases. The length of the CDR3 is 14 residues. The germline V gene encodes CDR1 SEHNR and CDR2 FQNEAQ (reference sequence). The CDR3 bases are TGTGCCAGCAGCACGGGGGTCGGATACAATGAGCAGTTCTTC. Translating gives CASSTGVGYNEQFF.

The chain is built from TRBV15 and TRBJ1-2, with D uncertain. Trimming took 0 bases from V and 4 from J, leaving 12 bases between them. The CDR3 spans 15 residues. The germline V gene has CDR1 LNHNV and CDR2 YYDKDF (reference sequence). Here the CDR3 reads CATSRDGEASYGYTF. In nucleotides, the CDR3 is TGTGCCACCAGCAGAGATGGTGAGGCGTCCTATGGCTACACCTTC.

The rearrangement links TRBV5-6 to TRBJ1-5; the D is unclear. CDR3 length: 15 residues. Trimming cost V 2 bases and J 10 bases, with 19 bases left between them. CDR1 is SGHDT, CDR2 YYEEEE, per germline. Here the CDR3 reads CASSFGSGGYPPQHF. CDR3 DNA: TGTGCCAGCAGCTTTGGCAGCGGAGGGTATCCCCCCCAGCATTTT.

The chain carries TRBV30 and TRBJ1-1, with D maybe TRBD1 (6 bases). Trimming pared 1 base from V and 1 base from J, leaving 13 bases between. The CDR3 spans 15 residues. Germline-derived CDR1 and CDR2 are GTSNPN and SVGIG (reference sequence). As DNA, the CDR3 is TGTGCCTGGAGTGAGTTTACAGGGAGGAACACTGAAGCTTTCTTT. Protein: CAWSEFTGRNTEAFF.

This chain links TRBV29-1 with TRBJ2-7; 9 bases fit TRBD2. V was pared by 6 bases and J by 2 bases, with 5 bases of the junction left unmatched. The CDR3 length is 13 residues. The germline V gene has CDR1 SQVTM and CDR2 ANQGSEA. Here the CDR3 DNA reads TGCAGCGTCTATAGCGGGAGCGCCTACGAGCAGTACTTC. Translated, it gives CSVYSGSAYEQYF.

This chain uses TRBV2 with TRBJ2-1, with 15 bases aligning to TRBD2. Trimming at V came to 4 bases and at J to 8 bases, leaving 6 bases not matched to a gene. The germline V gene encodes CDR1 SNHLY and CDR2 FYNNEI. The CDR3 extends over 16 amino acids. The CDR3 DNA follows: TGTGCCAGCAGTGCGCCGGGACTAGCGGGAGGCTATGAGCAGTTCTTC. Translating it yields CASSAPGLAGGYEQFF. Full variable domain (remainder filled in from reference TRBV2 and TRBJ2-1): EPEVTQTPSHQVTQMGQEVILRCVPISNHLYFYWYRQILGQKVEFLVSFYNNEISEKSEIFDDQFSVERPDGSNFTLKIRSTKLEDSAMYFCASSAPGLAGGYEQFFGPGTRLTVL.

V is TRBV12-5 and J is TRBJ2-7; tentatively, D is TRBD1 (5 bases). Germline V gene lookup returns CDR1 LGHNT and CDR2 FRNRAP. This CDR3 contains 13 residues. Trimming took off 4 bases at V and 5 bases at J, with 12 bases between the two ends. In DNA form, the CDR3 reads TGTGCTAGTGGTTCGTCAGGGTTCCACGAGCAGTACTTC. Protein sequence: CASGSSGFHEQYF.

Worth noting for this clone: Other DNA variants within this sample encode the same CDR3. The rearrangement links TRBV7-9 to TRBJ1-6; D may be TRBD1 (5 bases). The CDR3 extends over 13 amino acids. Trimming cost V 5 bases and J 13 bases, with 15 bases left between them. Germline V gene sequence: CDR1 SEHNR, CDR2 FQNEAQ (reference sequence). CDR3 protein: CASSGAGESPLHF. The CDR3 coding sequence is TGTGCCAGCAGCGGAGCGGGGGAATCCCCCCTCCACTTT. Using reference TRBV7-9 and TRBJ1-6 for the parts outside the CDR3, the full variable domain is DTGVSQNPRHKITKRGQNVTFRCDPISEHNRLYWYRQTLGQGPEFLTYFQNEAQLEKSRLLSDRFSAERPKGSFSTLEIQRTEQGDSAMYLCASSGAGESPLHFGNGTRLTVT.

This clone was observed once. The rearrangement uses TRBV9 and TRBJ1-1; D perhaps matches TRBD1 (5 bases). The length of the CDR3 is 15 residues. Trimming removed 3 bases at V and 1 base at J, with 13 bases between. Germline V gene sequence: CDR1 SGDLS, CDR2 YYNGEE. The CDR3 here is CASSAEAQANTEAFF. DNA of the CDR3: TGTGCCAGCAGCGCCGAGGCACAGGCGAACACTGAAGCTTTCTTT.

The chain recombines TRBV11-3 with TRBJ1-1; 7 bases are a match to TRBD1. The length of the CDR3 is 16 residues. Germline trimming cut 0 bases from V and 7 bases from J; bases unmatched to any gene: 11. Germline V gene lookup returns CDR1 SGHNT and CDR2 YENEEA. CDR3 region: CASSLDGTGAYGEAFF. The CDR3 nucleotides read TGTGCCAGCAGCTTAGATGGCACAGGGGCCTACGGTGAAGCTTTCTTT.

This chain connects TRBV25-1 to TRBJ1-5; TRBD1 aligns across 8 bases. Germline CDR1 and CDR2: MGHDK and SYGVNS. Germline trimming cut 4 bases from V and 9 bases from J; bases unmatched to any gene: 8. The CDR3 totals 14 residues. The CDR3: CASSAGQVVGPQHF. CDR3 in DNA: TGTGCCAGCAGTGCGGGACAGGTGGTAGGGCCCCAGCATTTT.

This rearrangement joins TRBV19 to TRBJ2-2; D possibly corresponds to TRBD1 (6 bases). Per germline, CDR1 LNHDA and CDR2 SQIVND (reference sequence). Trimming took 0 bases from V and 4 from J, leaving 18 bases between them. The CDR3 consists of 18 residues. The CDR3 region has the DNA TGTGCCAGTAGTATAGATCTGGGGGCTTCGGAAGTCACCGGGGAGCTGTTTTTT. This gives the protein CASSIDLGASEVTGELFF.

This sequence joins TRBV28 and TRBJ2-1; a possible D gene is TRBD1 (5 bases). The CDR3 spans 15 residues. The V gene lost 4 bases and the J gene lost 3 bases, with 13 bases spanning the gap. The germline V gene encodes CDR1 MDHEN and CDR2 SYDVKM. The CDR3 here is CASSSLIDSYNEQFF. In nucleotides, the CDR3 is TGTGCCAGCAGTTCGCTAATTGACAGCTACAATGAGCAGTTCTTC.

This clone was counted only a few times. The DNA for the CDR3 is TGTGCCAGCAGTGAGGGAGACGGGGATGAAAAACTGTTTTTT. Translation gives CASSEGDGDEKLFF. J is TRBJ1-4 and V is TRBV6-1; D gene unclear. The germline V gene has CDR1 MNHNS and CDR2 SASEGT. Between the trimmed V and J ends, which lost 3 bases and 6 bases, there was a span of 11 bases. CDR3 length: 14 amino acids.